The 4 T cell receptor beta chains presented below share a single source sample, sequenced in a study of cytomegalovirus exposure and HLA in healthy donors. Both 60 Vbeta primers and 13 Jbeta primers went into the PCR. Method: immunoSEQ multiplex PCR; TCRdb's copy keeps in-frame clones and lacks some. The table has 150,000 to 200,000 clones, more than 75% seen once. Sequenced input: PBMCs. These receptors all come from a girl aged 2 to 9 in good health and CMV-seropositive.

The chain uses TRBV9 and TRBJ1-1, with D possibly TRBD1 on 5 matching bases. V lost 4 bases, J lost 4 bases, and 11 bases lay in between. The CDR3 spans 13 residues. Germline CDR1 reads SGDLS; CDR2 reads YYNGEE. The CDR3, as DNA: TGTGCCAGCAGCATACCCCAGGGCACTGAAGCTTTCTTT. This codes for CASSIPQGTEAFF.

In its sample, this clone was seen once. The chain joins TRBV11-1 to TRBJ2-1; D perhaps matches TRBD2 (6 bases). The CDR3 contains 16 residues. Germline CDR1 is SGHAT and CDR2 is FQDESV (reference sequence). Trimming removed 5 bases from V and 1 base from J, with 15 bases in between. CDR3 protein: CASSTLSSESYNEQFF. In DNA, the CDR3 is TGTGCCAGCAGCACCCTCTCTAGCGAGTCCTACAATGAGCAGTTCTTC.

The rearrangement links TRBV19 to TRBJ1-5; D is unresolved. The germline V and J ends were trimmed by 5 bases and 0 bases, with 11 bases remaining between them. The CDR3 spans 15 residues. Germline V lookup: CDR1 LNHDA, CDR2 SQIVND (reference sequence). Written as DNA, the CDR3 is TGTGCCAGTAGTTCTACAGACAATAGCAATCAGCCCCAGCATTTT. It is translated as CASSSTDNSNQPQHF.

The chain employs TRBV15 and TRBJ1-1; D uncertain. V dropped 1 base and J dropped 2 bases, with 8 bases sitting between them. Per the germline V gene, CDR1 is LNHNV and CDR2 is YYDKDF (reference sequence). The CDR3 runs 14 residues. The CDR3 protein is CATSRGRLNTEAFF. The CDR3, as DNA: TGTGCCACCAGCAGAGGCAGGCTAAACACTGAAGCTTTCTTT.